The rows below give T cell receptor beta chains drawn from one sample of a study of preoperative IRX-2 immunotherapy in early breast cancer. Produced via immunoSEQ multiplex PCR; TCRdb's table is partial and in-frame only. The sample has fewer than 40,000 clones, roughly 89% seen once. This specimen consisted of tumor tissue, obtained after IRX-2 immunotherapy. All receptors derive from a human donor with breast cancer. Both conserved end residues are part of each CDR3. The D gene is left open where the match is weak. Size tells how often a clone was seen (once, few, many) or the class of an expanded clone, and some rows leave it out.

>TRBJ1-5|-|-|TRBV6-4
CASKFTGINQPQHF
TGTGCCAGCAAATTCACGGGAATTAATCAGCCCCAGCATTTT
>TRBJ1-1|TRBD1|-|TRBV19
CASRQGAAILTEAFF
TGTGCCAGTAGACAGGGGGCGGCGATACTCACTGAAGCTTTCTTT
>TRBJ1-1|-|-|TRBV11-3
CASSPPMGWQTEAFF
TGTGCCAGCAGCCCCCCCATGGGGTGGCAAACTGAAGCTTTCTTT
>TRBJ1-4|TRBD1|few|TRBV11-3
CASSLSGTGKKLFF
TGTGCCAGCAGCTTAAGCGGGACAGGTAAAAAACTGTTTTTT
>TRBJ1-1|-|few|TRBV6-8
CASSPTGNTEAFF
TGTGCCAGCAGCCCGACAGGGAACACTGAAGCTTTCTTT
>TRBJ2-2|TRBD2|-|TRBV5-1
CASSLTSGGRTGELFF
TGCGCCAGCAGCTTGACGAGCGGGGGTCGGACCGGGGAGCTGTTTTTT
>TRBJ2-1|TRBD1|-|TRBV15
CATSREDRGHGNEQFF
TGTGCCACCAGCAGGGAAGACAGGGGGCACGGCAATGAGCAGTTCTTC
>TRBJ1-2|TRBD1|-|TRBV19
CATGQGAGKNYGYTF
TGTGCCACAGGACAGGGGGCGGGGAAGAACTATGGCTACACCTTC
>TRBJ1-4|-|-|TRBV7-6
CASSPGVKGENGLFF
TGTGCCAGCAGCCCCGGGGTAAAGGGCGAGAATGGGCTGTTTTTT
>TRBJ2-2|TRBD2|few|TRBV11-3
CASSLLPGGNTGELFF
TGTGCCAGCAGCTTATTGCCGGGGGGAAACACCGGGGAGCTGTTTTTT
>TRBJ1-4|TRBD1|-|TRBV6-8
CASSSGTGREKLFF
TGTGCCAGCAGCTCCGGGACAGGGCGTGAAAAACTGTTTTTT
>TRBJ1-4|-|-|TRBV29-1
CSVGAGIANEKLFF
TGCAGCGTTGGAGCAGGGATCGCTAATGAAAAACTGTTTTTT
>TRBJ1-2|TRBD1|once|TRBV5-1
CASSLNGQDRSYGYTF
TGCGCCAGCAGCTTGAATGGGCAGGACAGGTCCTATGGCTACACCTTC
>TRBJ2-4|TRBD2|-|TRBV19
CASTRTSGRSKNIQYF
TGTGCCAGTACCAGGACTAGCGGGAGATCCAAAAACATTCAGTACTTC
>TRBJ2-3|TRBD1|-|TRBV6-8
CASTLGQASTDTQYF
TGTGCCAGCACTTTGGGACAGGCTAGCACAGATACGCAGTATTTT
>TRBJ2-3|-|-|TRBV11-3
CASSLMGWGSDTQYF
TGTGCCAGCAGCTTAATGGGGTGGGGTTCAGATACGCAGTATTTT
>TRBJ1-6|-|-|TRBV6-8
CASSRNRNSPLHF
TGTGCCAGCAGTCGGAATCGGAATTCACCCCTCCACTTT
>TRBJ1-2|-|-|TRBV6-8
CASSYPGHSAGYTF
TGTGCCAGCAGTTACCCAGGGCATAGTGCTGGCTACACCTTC
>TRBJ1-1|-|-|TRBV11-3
CASTRGRENTEAFF
TGTGCCAGCACCCGGGGCAGGGAGAACACTGAAGCTTTCTTT
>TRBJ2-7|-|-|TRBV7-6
CASSSNSGNFPYEQYF
TGTGCCAGCAGCTCCAATTCAGGGAATTTTCCCTACGAGCAGTACTTC